Below, 18 T cell receptor beta chains from the same sample are listed, as sequenced in a study of metastatic and nonmetastatic thyroid tumors. Using MiXCR, TCRdb reanalyzed the PCR reads. The table has approximately 35,000 clones, about a tenth seen once. Thyroid surgery was performed in patients who had received no treatment beforehand. Material: blood. These receptors were obtained from a female donor with papillary thyroid cancer or a benign thyroid nodule (not recorded which). Some clones in this sample may be carry-over from other donors' samples.

This clone was seen ten or more times. The chain combines TRBV4-3 with TRBJ2-7; 11 bases line up with TRBD2. The CDR3 contains 16 residues. Germline V gene data show CDR1 as LGHNA and CDR2 as YSLEER. V trimming: 3 bases; J trimming: 2 bases; junction bases outside the gene matches: 6. CDR3 nucleotide sequence: TGCGCCAGCAGCCAGAGCCAACTAGCGGGAGCCTACGAGCAGTACTTC. Its translation: CASSQSQLAGAYEQYF.

This clone has just a few counts. V usage is TRBV27 and J usage is TRBJ2-2; TRBD2 matches 7 bases. Germline CDR1 and CDR2: MNHEY and SMNVEV (reference sequence). Unmatched junction bases numbered 8, after V lost 5 bases and J lost 5 bases. The CDR3 totals 15 residues. DNA of the CDR3: TGTGCCAGCAGTCCCGCGGGTAGCGGGACCGGGGAGCTGTTTTTT. Translating it yields CASSPAGSGTGELFF.

This clone was observed many times. V and J are TRBV6-2 or TRBV6-3 and TRBJ1-1; D is uncertain. V lost 5 bases to trimming and J lost 3 bases, with 13 bases between them. Germline V CDR1 and CDR2: MNHEY, SVGEGT. There are 14 residues in the CDR3. CDR3: CASSSRSGYTEAFF. For the CDR3, the DNA is TGTGCCAGCAGTAGTCGGTCGGGGTACACTGAAGCTTTCTTT.

In this sample, this clone turned up many times. The rearrangement uses TRBV6-2 or TRBV6-3 and TRBJ1-2, with D possibly being TRBD1 (5 bases). Germline loops: CDR1 MNHEY, CDR2 SVGEGT. V was cut by 2 bases and J by 5 bases, with 24 bases left in between. This CDR3 spans 18 amino acids. CDR3 residues: CASSYPPAGTTSTYGYTF. CDR3 DNA sequence: TGTGCCAGCAGTTACCCCCCGGCAGGGACTACGAGCACTTATGGCTACACCTTC.

This clone was picked up many times. The V and J genes are TRBV30 and TRBJ2-5; 9 positions agree with TRBD1. CDR1 and CDR2 from the germline V gene are GTSNPN and SVGIG (reference sequence). V shed 5 bases and J 9 bases; nucleotides not matched to a gene: 7. This CDR3 comprises 12 residues. As DNA, the CDR3 is TGTGCCTGGGATCGGGACAGGGAGGCCCAGTACTTC. This gives the protein CAWDRDREAQYF. The full variable domain, rest sourced from reference TRBV30 and TRBJ2-5, is SQTIHQWPATLVQPVGSPLSLECTVEGTSNPNLYWYRQAAGRGLQLLFYSVGIGQISSEVPQNLSASRPQDRQFILSSKKLLLSDSGFYLCAWDRDREAQYFGPGTRLLVL.

This clone was observed many times. CDR3 DNA: TGTGCCAGCAGTTACTCGAAAGGGCGACATTCACCCCTCCACTTT. Protein product: CASSYSKGRHSPLHF. The chain couples TRBV6-5 to TRBJ1-6; D is unresolved. V was trimmed by 0 bases and J by 8 bases, leaving 11 bases between them. There are 15 residues in the CDR3. CDR1 MNHEY and CDR2 SVGAGI come from the germline V gene.

This clone was counted at least ten times. This chain connects TRBV5-4 to TRBJ1-1, with TRBD1 matching over 7 bases. This CDR3 is built from 15 residues. The trim removed 5 bases at V and 0 bases at J, leaving 7 bases unmatched. The germline gives CDR1 SGHNT, CDR2 YYREEE (reference sequence). This chain's CDR3 is CASSSTGRLNTEAFF. CDR3 nucleotides: TGTGCCAGCAGTTCGACAGGGCGTCTGAACACTGAAGCTTTCTTT.

This clone was detected many times. V and J are TRBV18 and TRBJ1-5; 7 bases match TRBD1. Per germline, CDR1 KGHSH and CDR2 LQKENI. V trimming: 6 bases; J trimming: 5 bases; junction bases outside the gene matches: 4. The CDR3 extends over 13 amino acids. This CDR3 is CASSSTGDQPQHF. The CDR3 DNA reads TGTGCCAGCTCGTCCACAGGGGATCAGCCCCAGCATTTT.

J is TRBJ2-1 and V is TRBV7-9; D unclear. The CDR3 consists of 13 residues. Deletions cut 8 bases from V and 5 bases from J, with 13 bases between. Germline CDR1 SEHNR, CDR2 FQNEAQ (reference sequence). CDR3 sequence reads: CASGPPSNNEQFF. The DNA of the CDR3 is TGTGCCAGCGGCCCTCCCAGCAACAATGAGCAGTTCTTC.

In its sample, this clone was seen a few times. The chain employs TRBV5-6 and TRBJ2-5, with TRBD1 as a possible D gene (6 bases). This CDR3 is built from 15 residues. CDR1 is SGHDT, CDR2 YYEEEE, per germline. V was clipped by 2 bases and J by 1 base, with 12 bases between them. The CDR3 here is CASSLTGLFQETQYF. The CDR3, as DNA: TGTGCCAGCAGCTTAACAGGGCTCTTCCAAGAGACCCAGTACTTC.

This clone was recorded many times. This chain connects TRBV11-1 to TRBJ2-2; D is unresolved. CDR1 and CDR2 from the germline V gene are SGHAT and FQDESV (reference sequence). CDR3 length equals 16 residues. The V end was cut by 1 base, the J end by 2 bases, with 11 bases between. The CDR3 DNA sequence: TGTGCCAGCAGCTTAGTTGCTTGGGTTAACACCGGGGAGCTGTTTTTT. It encodes CASSLVAWVNTGELFF.

This clone was seen only a few times. The gene calls are TRBV2 and TRBJ2-3; D is uncertain. The CDR3 contains 10 residues. Germline assignment: CDR1 SNHLY and CDR2 FYNNEI. V was cut by 8 bases and J by 5 bases, with 5 bases left in between. The CDR3 coding sequence is TGTGCCAGCCGGCGAGATACGCAGTATTTT. Its protein product is CASRRDTQYF.

At least ten counts were recorded for this clone. The V and J genes are TRBV12-5 and TRBJ1-2; D not certain. CDR1 and CDR2 from the germline V gene are LGHNT and FRNRAP. This CDR3 region has 14 residues. V lost 6 bases and J lost 4, with 15 bases in between. The CDR3 protein is CASGPGGYGYGYTF. The CDR3 DNA reads TGTGCTAGTGGACCCGGCGGGTATGGCTATGGCTACACCTTC.

Many counts were recorded for this clone. V usage is TRBV7-9 and J usage is TRBJ2-7; weak D call: TRBD2 (6 bases). CDR1 and CDR2 from the germline V gene are SEHNR and FQNEAQ (reference sequence). CDR3 length: 15 residues. V was trimmed by 6 bases and J by 3 bases, leaving 18 bases between them. The DNA for the CDR3 is TGTGCCAGCAGTCCCCCCCGGGTGGGGGGCTACGAGCAGTACTTC. Translation gives CASSPPRVGGYEQYF.

This clone came up many times. This chain connects TRBV13 to TRBJ2-3; TRBD2 is a possible D gene (5 bases). Trimming shortened V by 1 base and J by 1 base, and 15 bases separated the two germline ends. CDR3 length: 17 amino acids. The V gene's germline CDR1 is PRHDT and CDR2 FYEKMQ (reference sequence). CDR3 sequence: CASSLVVGEEGTDTQYF. CDR3 nucleotide sequence: TGTGCCAGCAGCTTAGTGGTGGGAGAAGAGGGCACAGATACGCAGTATTTT.

This clone was seen repeatedly, ten times or more. The CDR3 bases are TGTGCCAGCAGTAGGGACACACACCGCGGTACGCAGTATTTT. Protein: CASSRDTHRGTQYF. The V call is TRBV12-3 or TRBV12-4, the J call TRBJ2-3, with D perhaps TRBD1 (6 bases). The CDR3 spans 14 residues. The ends were cut back, 5 bases at V and 8 bases at J, with 17 bases in the middle.

This clone was counted ten times or more. The V gene is TRBV5-8, the J gene TRBJ2-1; D could derive from TRBD1 or TRBD2 (5 bases each). The CDR3 loop spans 16 amino acids. Germline V CDR1 and CDR2: SGHTS, YDEGEE. Trimming left V 0 bases short and J 9 bases short, with 19 bases between. CDR3 sequence: CASSLGSGTVISEQFF. The CDR3 DNA reads TGTGCCAGCAGCTTGGGATCCGGGACCGTCATTAGTGAGCAGTTCTTC. The full variable domain, its missing parts supplied by reference TRBV5-8 and TRBJ2-1, is EAGVTQSPTHLIKTRGQQATLRCSPISGHTSVYWYQQALGLGLQFLLWYDEGEERNRGNFPPRFSGRQFPNYSSELNVNALELEDSALYLCASSLGSGTVISEQFFGPGTRLTVL.

This clone was seen many times. The chain couples TRBV9 to TRBJ2-3; D is possibly TRBD1 (6 bases). Germline V gene lookup returns CDR1 SGDLS and CDR2 YYNGEE. Trimming took 5 bases from V and 3 from J, leaving 10 bases between them. CDR3 size: 13 residues. CDR3 in amino acids: CASSGGETDTQYF. The CDR3, as DNA: TGTGCCAGCAGTGGGGGCGAAACAGATACGCAGTATTTT.